This T cell receptor (beta chain) was identified during a study of T cell responses to AZD1222 COVID-19 vaccine. Trimming removed 5 bases from V and 6 bases from J; junction bases left unmatched: 5. The CDR3 has 14 residues. The germline V gene encodes CDR1 SEHNR and CDR2 FQNEAQ (reference sequence). Generated by immunoSEQ multiplex PCR, the TCRdb table keeps only in-frame clones and is missing some. Altogether 150,000 to 200,000 clones are present, 85% to 95% being singletons, with the ten largest covering over 0.8%. The V call is TRBV7-9, the J call TRBJ2-1; 9 bases agree with TRBD1. The clonotype comes from an adult in good health. The material sequenced was peripheral blood, taken on day 0 of AZD1222 vaccination. This CDR3 is CASSIKQGANEQFF. The CDR3 nucleotides are TGTGCCAGCAGCATAAAACAGGGGGCCAATGAGCAGTTCTTC.